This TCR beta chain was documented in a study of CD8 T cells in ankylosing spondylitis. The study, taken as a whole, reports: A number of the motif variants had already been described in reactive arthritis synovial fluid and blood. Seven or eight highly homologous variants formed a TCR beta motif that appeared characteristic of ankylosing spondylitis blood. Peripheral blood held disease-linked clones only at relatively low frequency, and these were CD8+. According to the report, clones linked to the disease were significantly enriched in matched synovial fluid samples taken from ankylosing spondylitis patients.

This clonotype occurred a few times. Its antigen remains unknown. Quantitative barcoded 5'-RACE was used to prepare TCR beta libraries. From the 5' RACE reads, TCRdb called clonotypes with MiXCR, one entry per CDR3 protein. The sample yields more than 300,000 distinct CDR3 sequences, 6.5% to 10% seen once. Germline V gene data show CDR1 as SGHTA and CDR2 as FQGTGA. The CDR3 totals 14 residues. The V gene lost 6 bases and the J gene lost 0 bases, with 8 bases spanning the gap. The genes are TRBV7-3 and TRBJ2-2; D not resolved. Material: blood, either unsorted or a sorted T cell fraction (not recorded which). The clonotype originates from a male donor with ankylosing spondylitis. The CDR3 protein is CASSPQPNTGELFF. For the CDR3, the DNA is TGTGCCAGCAGTCCTCAGCCGAACACCGGGGAGCTGTTTTTT.